A single sample is the source of the 25 T cell receptor beta chains below, sequenced in a study of T cell responses to AZD1222 COVID-19 vaccine. The data were produced by immunoSEQ multiplex PCR, yet TCRdb's version contains in-frame clones alone and is incomplete. The data contain 60,000 to 85,000 clones, around nine tenths of them singletons. The input for sequencing was peripheral blood, taken 28 days after the second AZD1222 dose. The receptors come from an adult who received the AZD1222 COVID-19 vaccine.

This chain joins TRBV12-3 or TRBV12-4 and TRBJ2-5; D unresolved. Trimming took off 2 bases at V and 5 bases at J, with 9 bases between the two ends. The CDR3 extends over 13 amino acids. The CDR3 region is CASSLQLVETQYF. CDR3 nucleotides: TGTGCCAGCAGTTTACAGCTGGTCGAGACCCAGTACTTC.

The chain links TRBV7-2 to TRBJ2-7; 9 bases map to TRBD2. The germline CDR1 and CDR2 sequences are SGHTA and FQGNSA. The CDR3 extends over 15 amino acids. The V segment lost 5 bases and the J segment 0 bases; nucleotides outside the gene matches: 5. Here the CDR3 DNA reads TGTGCCAGCAGCCTGCGGGGGGGTTCCTCCTACGAGCAGTACTTC. Amino acid sequence: CASSLRGGSSYEQYF.

The V and J genes are TRBV6-1 and TRBJ2-1; maybe TRBD1 (5 bases). CDR1 is MNHNS and CDR2 is SASEGT in the germline V gene. The V and J ends lost 1 base and 5 bases respectively, with 9 bases between them. The CDR3 is 14 residues long. The CDR3 coding sequence is TGTGCCAGCAGTGAAGGGATAGGGGACAATGAGCAGTTCTTC. Protein: CASSEGIGDNEQFF.

The genes are TRBV5-1 and TRBJ2-1; perhaps TRBD1 as D (6 bases). Trimming cost V 3 bases and J 3 bases, with 16 bases left between them. CDR3 length: 16 amino acids. The germline V gene encodes CDR1 SGHRS and CDR2 YFSETQ. The CDR3 region is CASSSTDRPDYNEQFF. The CDR3 DNA reads as TGCGCCAGCAGCTCAACCGACAGGCCGGACTACAATGAGCAGTTCTTC.

The rearrangement joins TRBV2 to TRBJ1-3; D gene ambiguous. This CDR3 has 16 amino acids. V was shortened by 7 bases and J by 3 bases, with 19 bases between the two germline ends. CDR1 and CDR2 from the germline V gene are SNHLY and FYNNEI. The DNA for the CDR3 is TGTGCCAGCATACCCCCCGTTTCCACCAATGGAAACACCATATATTTT. Translating it yields CASIPPVSTNGNTIYF.

The CDR3 nucleotides are TGTGCCAGCAGCGGCAGGGGGGAATACACTGAAGCTTTCTTT. This gives the protein CASSGRGEYTEAFF. This sequence joins TRBV9 and TRBJ1-1, with TRBD1 matching over 7 bases. J gave up 3 bases and V 3 bases, and 5 bases lay outside the gene matches. CDR3 length: 14 residues. Looked up from germline, CDR1 is SGDLS and CDR2 is YYNGEE.

The chain couples TRBV7-9 to TRBJ1-2; the D gene is possibly TRBD1 (6 bases). The CDR3 is made up of 16 amino acids. Germline assignment: CDR1 SEHNR and CDR2 FQNEAQ (reference sequence). The germline V and J ends were trimmed by 5 bases and 4 bases, with 20 bases remaining between them. The CDR3 region has the DNA TGTGCCAGCAGCGCCAGGGACACCGCGGTCGGCTATGGCTACACCTTC. Translated, it gives CASSARDTAVGYGYTF.

The chain combines TRBV9 with TRBJ1-2, with 9 bases lining up with TRBD1. Germline loops: CDR1 SGDLS, CDR2 YYNGEE. This CDR3 is built from 14 residues. Trimming removed 3 bases from V and 5 bases from J; junction bases left unmatched: 5. As DNA, the CDR3 is TGTGCCAGCAGCGCAGAACAGGGGGCTTATGGCTACACCTTC. This sequence encodes CASSAEQGAYGYTF.

This clone was counted only a few times. The chain is built from TRBV5-6 and TRBJ1-1, with 7 bases lining up with TRBD1. Germline V gives CDR1 SGHDT, CDR2 YYEEEE. This CDR3 is built from 19 residues. With 3 bases clipped from V and 4 bases from J, the junction kept 21 bases outside the gene matches. This CDR3 is CASSSYGETQWAGGTEAFF. DNA for the CDR3: TGTGCCAGCAGCTCCTACGGTGAAACTCAATGGGCAGGGGGCACTGAAGCTTTCTTT.

The chain carries TRBV5-1 and TRBJ2-1, with 7 bases that match TRBD1. This CDR3 region has 13 residues. V lost 5 bases to trimming and J lost 5 bases; unmatched junction nucleotides: 4. Germline CDR1 and CDR2: SGHRS and YFSETQ. The chain's CDR3 is CASRPGTDNEQFF. The CDR3 nucleotides are TGCGCCAGCAGGCCCGGGACAGACAATGAGCAGTTCTTC.

This clone was picked up one time. The V and J genes are TRBV2 and TRBJ2-1; TRBD2 matches 13 bases. J gave up 4 bases and V 7 bases, and 10 bases lay outside the gene matches. Germline assignment: CDR1 SNHLY and CDR2 FYNNEI. The CDR3 length is 17 residues. The CDR3 reads CASTSTGLAGRYNEQFF. The DNA for the CDR3 is TGTGCCAGCACCTCGACGGGACTAGCGGGACGATACAATGAGCAGTTCTTC.

The V and J genes are TRBV11-2 and TRBJ2-1; D uncertain. Trimming removed 1 base at V and 1 base at J, with 14 bases between. Germline values: CDR1 SGHAT, CDR2 FQNNGV. The CDR3 spans 17 residues. The CDR3 DNA reads as TGTGCCAGCAGCTTAGTAACGGTTCCCCGATCCTACAATGAGCAGTTCTTC. Its protein product is CASSLVTVPRSYNEQFF.

The chain joins TRBV12-3 or TRBV12-4 to TRBJ1-1; D remains ambiguous. V gave up 6 bases and J gave up 6 bases, with 11 bases separating them. This CDR3 contains 12 residues. CDR3 loop: CASRGGGPEAFF. The CDR3 DNA is TGTGCCAGCAGGGGAGGAGGCCCTGAAGCTTTCTTT.

This rearrangement joins TRBV6-2 or TRBV6-3 to TRBJ1-2, with D unclear. CDR3 size: 17 residues. With 2 bases removed from V and 4 bases from J, the gap between germline ends came to 20 bases. CDR1 MNHEY and CDR2 SVGEGT come from the germline V gene. The CDR3 loop is CASSYVQKDLRTYGYTF. CDR3 DNA: TGTGCCAGCAGTTACGTGCAGAAGGACCTCAGGACCTATGGCTACACCTTC.

The gene calls are TRBV4-2 and TRBJ2-1; D call uncertain. The CDR3 consists of 12 residues. CDR1 is LGHNA, CDR2 YNFKEQ, per germline. V was cut by 0 bases and J by 8 bases, with 5 bases left in between. The CDR3 is CASSQDGYEQFF. As DNA, the CDR3 is TGTGCCAGCAGCCAAGATGGATATGAGCAGTTCTTC.

This chain uses TRBV6-1 with TRBJ2-7; 7 positions match TRBD1. This CDR3 is built from 14 residues. The trim removed 6 bases at V and 2 bases at J, leaving 7 bases unmatched. Germline loops: CDR1 MNHNS, CDR2 SASEGT. The DNA of the CDR3 is TGTGCCAGCAGGAATTCGCAGGGGGCCTACGAGCAGTACTTC. Protein: CASRNSQGAYEQYF.

This chain joins TRBV19 and TRBJ2-5, with D possibly matching TRBD2 (6 bases). The germline V gene encodes CDR1 LNHDA and CDR2 SQIVND (reference sequence). Trimming cost V 6 bases and J 5 bases, with 19 bases left between them. This CDR3 has 15 residues. In DNA form, the CDR3 reads TGTGCCAGTAGCGAAACCCTCGGAGGGCTCGAGACCCAGTACTTC. Translating it yields CASSETLGGLETQYF.

CDR3 coding DNA: TGTGCCAGCAGTTACAAGGGGAGCGGGGGAAGAGGTGAGCAGTTCTTC. This gives the protein CASSYKGSGGRGEQFF. V is TRBV6-5 and J is TRBJ2-1; 8 nucleotides agree with TRBD2. Germline CDR1 and CDR2: MNHEY and SVGAGI. The CDR3 sequence is 16 residues long. V shed 2 bases, J shed 9 bases, and the junction held 12 bases outside the gene matches.

This clone was found once. The chain employs TRBV28 and TRBJ2-7; D remains ambiguous. Germline lookup yields CDR1 MDHEN and CDR2 SYDVKM. The V gene lost 6 bases and the J gene lost 5 bases, with 11 bases spanning the gap. The CDR3 has 12 residues. The CDR3 nucleotides read TGTGCCAGCAGGCATCGAACGCACGAGCAGTACTTC. Translated: CASRHRTHEQYF.

This chain connects TRBV12-3 or TRBV12-4 to TRBJ1-5, with D maybe TRBD1 (6 bases). The length of the CDR3 is 13 residues. Trimming removed 3 bases from V and 7 bases from J, with 10 bases in between. The CDR3 spells CASSFQGSQPQHF. CDR3 DNA sequence: TGTGCCAGCAGTTTCCAGGGGAGCCAGCCCCAGCATTTT.

V is TRBV20-1 and J is TRBJ1-6; TRBD1 agrees at 9 bases. CDR3 length: 15 residues. Germline lookup yields CDR1 DFQATT and CDR2 SNEGSKA (reference sequence). V was clipped by 6 bases and J by 3 bases; unmatched bases: 6. The CDR3: CSASTGGLYNSPLHF. DNA of the CDR3: TGCAGTGCGAGTACAGGGGGCCTCTATAATTCACCCCTCCACTTT.

This clone appeared a single time. The V and J genes are TRBV19 and TRBJ1-2; D not resolved. Germline CDR1 is LNHDA and CDR2 is SQIVND (reference sequence). V gave up 3 bases and J gave up 4 bases, with 9 bases separating them. The CDR3 has 13 residues. The CDR3 spells CASSIGQAYGYTF. The CDR3 region has the DNA TGTGCCAGTAGTATCGGGCAGGCCTATGGCTACACCTTC.

This clone has only a few counts. This chain joins TRBV4-2 and TRBJ1-2, with D perhaps matching TRBD1 (6 bases). This CDR3 has 14 amino acids. V was trimmed by 4 bases and J by 2 bases, leaving 11 bases between them. Per the germline V gene, CDR1 is LGHNA and CDR2 is YNFKEQ. The CDR3 is CASSRPTGNYGYTF. CDR3 DNA: TGTGCCAGCAGCCGCCCTACAGGGAACTATGGCTACACCTTC.

The chain couples TRBV11-2 to TRBJ2-2; 9 bases are a match to TRBD2. Trimming cost V 5 bases and J 5 bases; bases outside gene matches: 9. The CDR3 contains 16 residues. Germline V gene data show CDR1 as SGHAT and CDR2 as FQNNGV. The CDR3 coding sequence is TGTGCCAGCAGCCCAAGCGGGGGGACTCTTACCGGGGAGCTGTTTTTT. Translating it yields CASSPSGGTLTGELFF.

This chain connects TRBV11-2 to TRBJ1-1; D gene unclear. With 1 base removed from V and 8 bases from J, the gap between germline ends came to 11 bases. Germline CDR1 and CDR2: SGHAT and FQNNGV. The CDR3 totals 13 residues. This CDR3 is CASSLVSVREAFF. The CDR3 DNA sequence: TGTGCCAGCAGCTTAGTGTCCGTAAGAGAAGCTTTCTTT.